This TCR beta chain was recorded in a study of regulatory T cells in long-lasting Graves disease. Many counts were recorded for this clonotype. The V end lost 7 bases, the J end lost 8 bases, and 20 bases lay between the germline ends. Germline V gives CDR1 SNHLY, CDR2 FYNNEI. The CDR3 covers 14 residues. Documented time point: newly diagnosed GD, antithyroid drugs for less than 3 months. After RNA was extracted from PBMCs, the TCR library was made from it. Building of the TCR beta libraries involved iRepertoire HTBI primers and Arm-PCR of CDR3 regions. TCRdb passed the multiplex PCR reads through MiXCR, listing each CDR3 protein once. There are about 530,000 distinct CDR3 sequences in the sample; about 16% occur only once, and 25% lies in the top ten. This sample was also put to use in a study of T cells in Graves' hyperthyroidism and ophthalmopathy.

Material: peripheral blood mononuclear cells (PBMCs), obtained at new diagnosis, from a patient treated with antithyroid drugs. The chain employs TRBV2 and TRBJ1-2; D possibly corresponds to TRBD1 (5 bases). The receptor was isolated from a middle-aged woman with Graves disease. The CDR3: CASNTYQGSGGYTF. CDR3 DNA: TGTGCCAGCAATACTTACCAGGGATCCGGAGGCTACACCTTC.